The text below deals with one T cell receptor (beta chain). Study processing details: Estimation of nucleated cell counts was performed using reference gene primer amplification. The table came from immunoSEQ multiplex PCR; TCRdb's copy has only in-frame clones and leaves some out. V, J and clone size derive from that table, while D and trimming were established from the DNA sequence. The data hold more than 200,000 clones, with roughly 88% observed a single time. The data were taken from a study of blood T cell repertoires in COVID-19. Study background: The United States, Italy and Spain provided the acute and convalescent COVID-19 samples. The cDNA or gDNA used as material had been derived from T cells, B-cell-depleted T cells, or PBMCs.

Sample: peripheral blood. This sequence originates from a man older than 75 with acute or convalescent COVID-19.

CDR3 bases: TGTGCCAGCAACCGGGGGGCAACCGGGGAGCTGTTTTTT. It specifies CASNRGATGELFF. The V call is TRBV25-1, the J call TRBJ2-2, with D maybe TRBD2 (7 bases). V was shortened by 7 bases and J by 5 bases, with 11 bases between the two germline ends. This CDR3 region has 13 residues. CDR1 and CDR2 from the germline V gene are MGHDK and SYGVNS.